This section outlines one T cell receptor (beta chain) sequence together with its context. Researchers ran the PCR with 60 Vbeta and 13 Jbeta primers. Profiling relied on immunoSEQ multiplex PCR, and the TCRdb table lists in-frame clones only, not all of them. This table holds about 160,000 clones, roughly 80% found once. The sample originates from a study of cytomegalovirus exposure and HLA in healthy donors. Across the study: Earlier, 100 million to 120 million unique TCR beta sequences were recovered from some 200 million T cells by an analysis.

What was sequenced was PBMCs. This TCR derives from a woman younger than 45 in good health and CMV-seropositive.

The CDR3 coding sequence is TGTGCCAGCAGCTTAACTTCGACTAGCGGGGGAAGCACAGATACGCAGTATTTT. Encoded protein: CASSLTSTSGGSTDTQYF. The V and J genes are TRBV7-3 and TRBJ2-3; TRBD2 aligns across 12 bases. Germline V gene sequence: CDR1 SGHTA, CDR2 FQGTGA. The CDR3 covers 18 residues. Losses at the gene ends were 0 bases for V and 0 bases for J; bases not matched to a gene: 4. Based on the CDR3 plus reference TRBV7-3 and TRBJ2-3, the full variable domain is GAGVSQTPSNKVTEKGKYVELRCDPISGHTALYWYRQSLGQGPEFLIYFQGTGAADDSGLPNDRFFAVRPEGSVSTLKIQRTERGDSAVYLCASSLTSTSGGSTDTQYFGPGTRLTVL.